The 8 T cell receptor beta chains below come from one sample, sequenced in a study of blood T cell repertoires in COVID-19. The assay was immunoSEQ multiplex PCR, and TCRdb's table has in-frame clones only and misses some. The sample lists about 180,000 clones; 81% were seen once. The specimen was PBMCs or T cells enriched from blood (not recorded which). All receptors derive from a middle-aged woman with acute COVID-19.

The rearrangement joins TRBV2 to TRBJ1-1; no definite D call. Between the trimmed V and J ends, which lost 7 bases and 0 bases, there was a span of 15 bases. Germline V gives CDR1 SNHLY, CDR2 FYNNEI. The CDR3 is made up of 15 amino acids. CDR3 amino acids: CASTVGVSMNTEAFF. Here the CDR3 DNA reads TGTGCCAGCACTGTCGGAGTGTCCATGAACACTGAAGCTTTCTTT. Filled out from reference TRBV2 and TRBJ1-1, the complete variable domain reads EPEVTQTPSHQVTQMGQEVILRCVPISNHLYFYWYRQILGQKVEFLVSFYNNEISEKSEIFDDQFSVERPDGSNFTLKIRSTKLEDSAMYFCASTVGVSMNTEAFFGQGTRLTVV.

CDR3 DNA sequence: TGTGCCAGTAGTGCCCGGGACAGGGGGCGCGTACAAACGCAGTATTTT. Protein product: CASSARDRGRVQTQYF. The chain employs TRBV19 and TRBJ2-3; 12 bases fit TRBD1. J lost 9 bases, V lost 5 bases, and 12 bases had no gene match. CDR1 and CDR2 from the germline V gene are LNHDA and SQIVND (reference sequence). CDR3 size: 16 residues.

The chain recombines TRBV12-5 with TRBJ1-1; no firm D call. CDR3 length: 13 residues. Germline CDR1 LGHNT, CDR2 FRNRAP. V was cut by 0 bases and J by 7 bases, with 9 bases left in between. This chain's CDR3 is CASGLVREGEAFF. CDR3 sequence (DNA): TGTGCTAGTGGTTTGGTACGGGAGGGTGAAGCTTTCTTT.

In this sample, this clone turned up a few times. The J gene is TRBJ1-4, the V gene TRBV9; TRBD1 aligns across 9 bases. The CDR3 totals 14 residues. Germline CDR1 reads SGDLS; CDR2 reads YYNGEE. With 4 bases clipped from V and 7 bases from J, the junction kept 5 bases outside the gene matches. CDR3 protein: CASSQGQGGEKLFF. CDR3 nucleotides: TGTGCCAGCAGCCAGGGACAGGGCGGTGAAAAACTGTTTTTT.

This chain links TRBV7-2 with TRBJ2-3; 11 nucleotides line up with TRBD2. V lost 0 bases, J lost 2 bases, and 7 bases stayed unmatched. The CDR3 is 18 residues long. The germline CDR1 and CDR2 sequences are SGHTA and FQGNSA. The CDR3 coding sequence is TGTGCCAGCAGCTTAGCGCTAGTAGCGGGAGGGTTCACAGATACGCAGTATTTT. Its protein is CASSLALVAGGFTDTQYF.

This clone was seen only once. The V call is TRBV10-2, the J call TRBJ2-1; 7 bases match TRBD1. Germline trimming cut 5 bases from V and 4 bases from J; bases unmatched to any gene: 5. From germline, CDR1 is WSHSY and CDR2 SAAADI. The CDR3 has 14 amino acids. This chain's CDR3 is CASSLGQVYNEQFF. CDR3 DNA sequence: TGCGCCAGCAGTCTCGGACAGGTATACAATGAGCAGTTCTTC.

V usage is TRBV11-3 and J usage is TRBJ2-5; no reliable D call. Germline V CDR1 and CDR2: SGHNT, YENEEA. Between the trimmed V and J ends, which lost 3 bases and 5 bases, there was a span of 10 bases. The CDR3 extends over 13 amino acids. This CDR3 reads CASSFSPKETQYF. The CDR3 coding sequence is TGTGCCAGCAGCTTTTCCCCTAAGGAGACCCAGTACTTC. The whole variable domain, filled in from reference TRBV11-3 and TRBJ2-5, reads EAGVVQSPRYKIIEKKQPVAFWCNPISGHNTLYWYLQNLGQGPELLIRYENEEAVDDSQLPKDRFSAERLKGVDSTLKIQPAELGDSAVYLCASSFSPKETQYFGPGTRLLVL.

The chain uses TRBV12-5 and TRBJ1-5; D remains ambiguous. The CDR3 has 15 amino acids. Germline lookup yields CDR1 LGHNT and CDR2 FRNRAP. V was cut by 5 bases and J by 3 bases, with 14 bases left in between. DNA for the CDR3: TGTGCTAGTGGTCCTTCTTACCGGGACAATCAGCCCCAGCATTTT. Translated, it gives CASGPSYRDNQPQHF.